Listed below are T cell receptor beta chains from one sample, sequenced in a study of cytomegalovirus exposure and HLA in healthy donors. Profiled with immunoSEQ multiplex PCR; TCRdb holds only in-frame clones, not every one. The data show some 260,000 clones, roughly nine tenths seen once. Sequencing used PBMCs. The receptors originated from a man younger than 30 in good health and CMV-seropositive. Both conserved end residues are part of each CDR3. The order of the fields is clone size, V gene, J gene, D gene, CDR3 DNA, CDR3 protein. The D gene is left open where the match is weak. Part of the rows lack a size; the others show once, few, many or a class for expanded clones.

abundance: .
v_gene: TRBV25-1
j_gene: TRBJ2-1
d_gene: TRBD1
CDR3nt: TGTGCCAGCAGTGTTTCGACAGGGGGGAATGAGCAGTTCTTC
CDR3aa: CASSVSTGGNEQFF

abundance: .
v_gene: TRBV7-7
j_gene: TRBJ1-1
d_gene: .
CDR3nt: TGTGCCAGCAGCTTAGACCTAAACACTGAAGCTTTCTTT
CDR3aa: CASSLDLNTEAFF

abundance: .
v_gene: TRBV18
j_gene: TRBJ2-7
d_gene: .
CDR3nt: TGTGCCAGTTCACCAGTGTGGGATGGGGGGCACGAGCAGTACTTC
CDR3aa: CASSPVWDGGHEQYF

abundance: .
v_gene: TRBV28
j_gene: TRBJ2-1
d_gene: TRBD2
CDR3nt: TGTGCCAGCAGTTTCGGGCTAGCGGGAGGGAATGAGCAGTTCTTC
CDR3aa: CASSFGLAGGNEQFF

abundance: .
v_gene: TRBV5-4
j_gene: TRBJ2-7
d_gene: TRBD1
CDR3nt: TGTGCCAGCAGCGCCGGGACAGGCTACGAGCAGTACTTC
CDR3aa: CASSAGTGYEQYF

abundance: .
v_gene: TRBV5-1
j_gene: TRBJ1-1
d_gene: TRBD1
CDR3nt: TGCGCCAGCAGCTCACGACAGGGGGCGAACACTGAAGCTTTCTTT
CDR3aa: CASSSRQGANTEAFF

abundance: .
v_gene: TRBV6-6
j_gene: TRBJ1-3
d_gene: .
CDR3nt: TGTGCCAGCAGCTTCTTTGCTGGAAACACCATATATTTT
CDR3aa: CASSFFAGNTIYF

abundance: .
v_gene: TRBV5-8
j_gene: TRBJ1-2
d_gene: .
CDR3nt: TGTGCCAGCAGTCGGGGTAGCCTTAACTATGGCTACACCTTC
CDR3aa: CASSRGSLNYGYTF

abundance: .
v_gene: TRBV2
j_gene: TRBJ1-5
d_gene: .
CDR3nt: TGTGCCAGCAGTGATAGCAATCAGCCCCAGCATTTT
CDR3aa: CASSDSNQPQHF

abundance: .
v_gene: TRBV27
j_gene: TRBJ2-2
d_gene: TRBD1
CDR3nt: TGTGCCAGCAGTCCTCAATGGACAGGGATAAGTCCCGGGGAGCTGTTTTTT
CDR3aa: CASSPQWTGISPGELFF

abundance: few
v_gene: TRBV28
j_gene: TRBJ2-1
d_gene: TRBD1
CDR3nt: TGTGCCAGCAGGACCGGGACAGGGGAAACCAATGAGCAGTTCTTC
CDR3aa: CASRTGTGETNEQFF

abundance: .
v_gene: TRBV27
j_gene: TRBJ2-3
d_gene: TRBD2
CDR3nt: TGTGCCAGCAGTCCTACCCCTAGCGGGAGGGGGTATACGCAGTATTTT
CDR3aa: CASSPTPSGRGYTQYF

abundance: .
v_gene: TRBV27
j_gene: TRBJ2-5
d_gene: .
CDR3nt: TGTGCCAGCAGTATGACTGGTCAAGAGACCCAGTACTTC
CDR3aa: CASSMTGQETQYF

abundance: .
v_gene: TRBV2
j_gene: TRBJ2-1
d_gene: TRBD2
CDR3nt: TGTGCCAGCAGTCCCGGCCCGGGAGGCAGAAATGAGCAGTTCTTC
CDR3aa: CASSPGPGGRNEQFF

abundance: few
v_gene: TRBV28
j_gene: TRBJ2-7
d_gene: .
CDR3nt: TGTGCCAGCACCCTCGGGACCTACGAGCAGTACTTC
CDR3aa: CASTLGTYEQYF

abundance: .
v_gene: TRBV6-5
j_gene: TRBJ2-5
d_gene: .
CDR3nt: TGTGCCAGCAGTTACTCGAGCCTGCAAGAGACCCAGTACTTC
CDR3aa: CASSYSSLQETQYF

abundance: once
v_gene: TRBV4-1
j_gene: TRBJ1-1
d_gene: .
CDR3nt: TGCGCCAGCAGCCAAGAGGGGGTTGTGAACACTGAAGCTTTCTTT
CDR3aa: CASSQEGVVNTEAFF

abundance: .
v_gene: TRBV6-1
j_gene: TRBJ1-4
d_gene: .
CDR3nt: TGTGCCAGCAGTGAAGCGCCCGGGTTGCGAGAAAAACTGTTTTTT
CDR3aa: CASSEAPGLREKLFF